These T cell receptor beta chains were read from a single sample in a study of cytomegalovirus exposure and HLA in healthy donors. Clones were sequenced by immunoSEQ multiplex PCR, and TCRdb holds only the in-frame ones, with some missing. Of approximately 280,000 clones listed, 86% were seen once; the top ten hold 4%. Sequencing was performed on PBMCs. The receptors were gathered from a middle-aged man in good health and CMV-seropositive. Each CDR3 is given with its conserved first and last residue. A D gene is named only where the DNA matches it firmly. A row's size may be missing; if present it is once, few, many or a size class.

>once|TRBJ2-1|TRBV5-8|.
CASSQTSNEQFF
TGTGCCAGCAGCCAAACTAGCAATGAGCAGTTCTTC
>few|TRBJ2-1|TRBV7-9|TRBD2
CASSFLAGAYNEQFF
TGTGCCAGCAGTTTTCTAGCGGGGGCCTACAATGAGCAGTTCTTC
>few|TRBJ2-5|TRBV7-6|.
CASSPPVKRIVQETQYF
TGTGCCAGCAGCCCGCCTGTAAAGCGTATTGTCCAAGAGACCCAGTACTTC
>.|TRBJ2-1|TRBV19|TRBD1
CASSKQGDDEQFF
TGTGCCAGTAGTAAGCAGGGGGATGATGAGCAGTTCTTC
>few|TRBJ1-1|TRBV5-6|TRBD1
CASSLGQGEAFF
TGTGCCAGCAGCTTAGGACAGGGGGAAGCTTTCTTT
>.|TRBJ1-1|TRBV19|.
CASIPRRGNTEAFF
TGTGCCAGTATCCCCAGAAGGGGGAACACTGAAGCTTTCTTT
>.|TRBJ2-3|TRBV6-5|TRBD1
CASGRGRTDTQYF
TGTGCCAGCGGCAGGGGGCGCACAGATACGCAGTATTTT
>.|TRBJ2-2|TRBV7-3|.
CASSSHPRTVAGELFF
TGTGCCAGCAGCTCTCACCCCCGGACTGTCGCCGGGGAGCTGTTTTTT
>.|TRBJ2-1|TRBV2|.
CASKPDRERDEQFF
TGTGCCAGCAAGCCGGACCGGGAGAGGGATGAGCAGTTCTTC
>.|TRBJ1-2|TRBV9|.
CASSVEARGHKVGGYTF
TGTGCCAGCAGCGTAGAAGCCCGGGGACACAAAGTCGGTGGCTACACCTTC
>.|TRBJ2-5|TRBV7-2|TRBD2
CASSPRGSGRETQYF
TGTGCCAGCAGCCCTCGGGGGAGCGGGAGAGAGACCCAGTACTTC
>.|TRBJ1-4|TRBV27|.
CASSSVQGGILNEKLFF
TGTGCCAGCAGTTCAGTGCAGGGAGGAATCCTCAATGAAAAACTGTTTTTT
>.|TRBJ1-1|TRBV6-6|.
CANPGLNTEAFF
TGTGCCAATCCGGGACTAAACACTGAAGCTTTCTTT
>.|TRBJ2-3|TRBV27|.
CASSLSPFSGPDTQYF
TGTGCCAGCAGTTTATCCCCGTTTTCAGGGCCAGATACGCAGTATTTT
>.|TRBJ2-2|TRBV9|.
CASTLSGAGELFF
TGTGCCAGCACCCTGTCTGGGGCAGGGGAGCTGTTTTTT
>.|TRBJ2-7|TRBV18|TRBD1
CASSPRGTGSYEQYF
TGTGCCAGCTCACCAAGGGGGACAGGGTCCTACGAGCAGTACTTC
>.|TRBJ1-4|TRBV4-3|.
CASSQDLWDGTATNEKLFF
TGCGCCAGCAGCCAAGACCTGTGGGACGGGACTGCAACTAATGAAAAACTGTTTTTT